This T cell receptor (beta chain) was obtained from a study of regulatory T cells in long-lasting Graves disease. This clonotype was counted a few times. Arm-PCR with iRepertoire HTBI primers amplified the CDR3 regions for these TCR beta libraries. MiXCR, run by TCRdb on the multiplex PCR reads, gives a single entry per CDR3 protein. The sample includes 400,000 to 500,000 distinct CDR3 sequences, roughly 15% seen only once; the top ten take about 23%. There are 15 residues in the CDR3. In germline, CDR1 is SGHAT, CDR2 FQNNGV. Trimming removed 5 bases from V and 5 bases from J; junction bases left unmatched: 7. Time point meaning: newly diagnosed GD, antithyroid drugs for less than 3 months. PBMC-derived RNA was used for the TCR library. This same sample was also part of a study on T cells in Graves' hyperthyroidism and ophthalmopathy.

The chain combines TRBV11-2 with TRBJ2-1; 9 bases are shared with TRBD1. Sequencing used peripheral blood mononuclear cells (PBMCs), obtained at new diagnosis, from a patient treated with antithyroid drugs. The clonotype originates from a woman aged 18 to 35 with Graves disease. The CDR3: CASSQDRGGHNEQFF. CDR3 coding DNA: TGTGCCAGCAGCCAGGACAGGGGAGGGCACAATGAGCAGTTCTTC.